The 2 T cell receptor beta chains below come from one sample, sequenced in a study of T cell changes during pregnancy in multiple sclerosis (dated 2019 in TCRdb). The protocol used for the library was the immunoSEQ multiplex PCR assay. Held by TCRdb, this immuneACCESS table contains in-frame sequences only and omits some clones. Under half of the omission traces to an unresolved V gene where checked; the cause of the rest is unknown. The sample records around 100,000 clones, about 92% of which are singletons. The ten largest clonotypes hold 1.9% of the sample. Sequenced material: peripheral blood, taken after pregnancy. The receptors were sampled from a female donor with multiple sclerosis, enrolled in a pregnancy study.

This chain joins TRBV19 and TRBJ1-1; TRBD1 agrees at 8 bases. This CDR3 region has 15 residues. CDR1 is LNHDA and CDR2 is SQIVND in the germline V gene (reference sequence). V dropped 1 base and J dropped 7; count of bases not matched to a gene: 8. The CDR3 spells CASSIGETGVDEAFF. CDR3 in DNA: TGTGCCAGTAGTATAGGTGAGACAGGGGTGGATGAAGCTTTCTTT.

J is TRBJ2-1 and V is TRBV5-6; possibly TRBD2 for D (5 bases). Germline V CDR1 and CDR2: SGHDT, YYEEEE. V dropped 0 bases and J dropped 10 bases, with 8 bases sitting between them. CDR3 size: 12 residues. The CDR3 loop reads CASSLAGSEQFF. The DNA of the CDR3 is TGTGCCAGCAGCTTGGCGGGGTCGGAGCAGTTCTTC.